One T cell receptor beta chain is described in this entry. Trimming left V 7 bases short and J 3 bases short, with 16 bases between. This CDR3 spans 13 amino acids. Per germline, CDR1 SQVTM and CDR2 ANQGSEA. These data are taken from a study of cytomegalovirus exposure and HLA in healthy donors. PCR involved 60 Vbeta and 13 Jbeta primers. Assay used: immunoSEQ multiplex PCR; TCRdb lists only in-frame clones, some missing. Found here are approximately 150,000 clones, 82% of them singletons; the top ten hold about 11%. This receptor was identified in a man aged 50-60 years in good health and CMV-seropositive. Material: PBMCs. This chain links TRBV29-1 with TRBJ2-7; weak D call: TRBD1 (6 bases). The CDR3 here is CSASGTNLYEQYF. Here the CDR3 DNA reads TGCAGCGCTTCCGGGACAAACCTCTACGAGCAGTACTTC.